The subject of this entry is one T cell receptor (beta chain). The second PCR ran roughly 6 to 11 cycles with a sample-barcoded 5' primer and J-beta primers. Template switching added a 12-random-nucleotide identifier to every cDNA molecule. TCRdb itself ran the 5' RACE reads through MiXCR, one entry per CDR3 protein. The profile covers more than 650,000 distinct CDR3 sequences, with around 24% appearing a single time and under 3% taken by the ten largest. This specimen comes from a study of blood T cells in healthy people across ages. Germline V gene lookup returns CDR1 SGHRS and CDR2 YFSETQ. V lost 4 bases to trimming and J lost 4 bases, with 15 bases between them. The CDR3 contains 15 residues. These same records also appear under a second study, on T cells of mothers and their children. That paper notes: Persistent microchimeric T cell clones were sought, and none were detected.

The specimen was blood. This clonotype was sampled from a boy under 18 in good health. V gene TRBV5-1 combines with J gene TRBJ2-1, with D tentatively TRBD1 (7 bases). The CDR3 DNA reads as TGCGCCAGCAGCCCGGGGGACAGCCCGTACAATGAGCAGTTCTTC. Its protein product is CASSPGDSPYNEQFF.